The rows below give T cell receptor beta chains drawn from one sample of a study of response to subunit inactivated influenza vaccine. MiXCR, run by TCRdb on the RT-PCR reads, gives a single entry per CDR3 protein. The data hold about 520,000 distinct CDR3 sequences, with less than 30% observed a single time. Sequenced material: CD4+ T cells sorted from PBMCs, taken roughly 5 days after vaccination. The receptors shown here come from a man in his forties or fifties who received an inactivated influenza vaccine. Both conserved end residues are part of each CDR3. A D gene is named only where the DNA matches it firmly. Rows give clone size only sometimes, using once, few, many, or a class for an expanded clone.

j_gene,abundance,len,d_gene,v_gene,CDR3nt,CDR3aa
TRBJ2-7,few,15,TRBD2,TRBV7-9,TGTGCCAGCAGCTTAAACAGCGGGGCCGCCTACGAGCAGTACTTC,CASSLNSGAAYEQYF
TRBJ1-2,NA,13,NA,TRBV16,TGTGCCAGCAGCCAATCCACAGTGTCTGGCTACACCTTC,CASSQSTVSGYTF
TRBJ1-2,NA,13,NA,TRBV20-1,TGCAGTGCTAGAGATGGGGGTGCCTATGGCTACACCTTC,CSARDGGAYGYTF
TRBJ2-1,few,15,TRBD2,TRBV5-1,TGCGCCAGCAGCACTAGCGGGAGGGCTCACAATGAGCAGTTCTTC,CASSTSGRAHNEQFF
TRBJ1-3,NA,15,TRBD1,TRBV5-1,TGCGCCAGCAGCATACGGACAGGGGCTGGAAACACCATATATTTT,CASSIRTGAGNTIYF
TRBJ2-1,NA,16,NA,TRBV4-1,TGCGCCAGCAGCCAAGATAATAGCAGGCCCTACAATGAGCAGTTCTTC,CASSQDNSRPYNEQFF
TRBJ1-5,NA,15,TRBD1,TRBV10-2,TGCGCCAGCAGTGAAGATGACAGGGTCAATCAGCCCCAGCATTTT,CASSEDDRVNQPQHF
TRBJ2-7,many,15,TRBD1,TRBV12-3/TRBV12-4,TGTGCCAGCAGTCAAGGACAGGGGGGATTCTACGAGCAGTACTTC,CASSQGQGGFYEQYF
TRBJ1-1,few,15,NA,TRBV6-2/TRBV6-3,TGTGCCAGCAGAAATTTCAGGGTTAAGGACACTGAAGCTTTCTTT,CASRNFRVKDTEAFF
TRBJ2-7,few,13,NA,TRBV20-1,TGCAGTGCCACTAGACTCTCCTCCTACGAGCAGTACTTC,CSATRLSSYEQYF
TRBJ1-3,few,15,NA,TRBV6-1,TGTGCCAGCAGTCGGGGCCCACTCTCTGGAAACACCATATATTTT,CASSRGPLSGNTIYF
TRBJ2-5,NA,16,TRBD2,TRBV7-9,TGTGCCAGCAGCTATGGATCAGCGGGAGTTGGGGAGACCCAGTACTTC,CASSYGSAGVGETQYF
TRBJ2-5,NA,14,NA,TRBV20-1,TGCAGTGCTAGAGGGAGGGGCTACCAAGAGACCCAGTACTTC,CSARGRGYQETQYF
TRBJ2-7,NA,13,NA,TRBV28,TGTGCCATCCGTGGATTTAGCGTAAACGAGCAGTACTTC,CAIRGFSVNEQYF
TRBJ1-4,NA,13,NA,TRBV30,TGTGCCTGGGCTCGGCAAACTAATGAAAAACTGTTTTTT,CAWARQTNEKLFF
TRBJ2-3,many,13,TRBD1,TRBV2,TGTGCCAGCAGTGGACAGGGCGCAGATACGCAGTATTTT,CASSGQGADTQYF
TRBJ2-1,few,15,TRBD2,TRBV7-9,TGTGCCAGCAGGGTCGGGACTAGCGGTATCAATGAGCAGTTCTTC,CASRVGTSGINEQFF
TRBJ2-7,NA,16,TRBD2,TRBV15,TGTGCCACCAGCAGAACTGGACTAGCGGGGTCCTACGAGCAGTACTTC,CATSRTGLAGSYEQYF
TRBJ2-1,few,15,TRBD2,TRBV3-1,TGTGCCAGCAGCCAATTGCGCGGGAGCTACAATGAGCAGTTCTTC,CASSQLRGSYNEQFF
TRBJ1-1,few,15,TRBD1,TRBV7-2,TGTGCCAGCAGCTTAGTAGCACAGGGGGCTGCTTTAGCTTTCTTT,CASSLVAQGAALAFF
TRBJ2-7,few,11,NA,TRBV29-1,TGCAGCGTTGGGGACCGCTACGAGCAGTACTTC,CSVGDRYEQYF
TRBJ2-1,NA,13,TRBD2,TRBV20-1,TGCAGTGCTAGTCGGGACTACACGAATGAGCAGTTCTTC,CSASRDYTNEQFF
TRBJ2-5,few,15,NA,TRBV7-2,TGTGCCAGCAGCTTAAGTTGGCAGGTCCAAGAGACCCAGTACTTC,CASSLSWQVQETQYF
TRBJ1-6,NA,15,NA,TRBV4-3,TGCGCCAGCAGCCAATACACAGCTGTTGGATCACCCCTCCACTTT,CASSQYTAVGSPLHF
TRBJ1-3,NA,15,TRBD1,TRBV10-3,TGTGCCATCAGAGGACAGGGATCTGCTGGAAACACCATATATTTT,CAIRGQGSAGNTIYF
TRBJ2-4,NA,16,NA,TRBV4-1,TGCGCCAGCAGCCAAGAGGGGACGTTAGCCAAAAACATTCAGTACTTC,CASSQEGTLAKNIQYF
TRBJ2-7,NA,16,NA,TRBV5-1,TGCGCCAGCAGCTTGGGTGGAAGCCGGACCGCCTACGAGCAGTACTTC,CASSLGGSRTAYEQYF
TRBJ2-1,NA,14,NA,TRBV19,TGTGCCAGTAGTCAGGGGGAGGGGTTAGGTGAGCAGTTCTTC,CASSQGEGLGEQFF
TRBJ2-1,NA,16,NA,TRBV30,TGTGCCTGGAAACTTGGACAGTCATTAATCTACAATGAGCAGTTCTTC,CAWKLGQSLIYNEQFF
TRBJ1-4,NA,18,TRBD1,TRBV11-1,TGTGCCAGCAGCATTCTCCAGGGGGCGAGGTCAACTAATGAAAAACTGTTTTTT,CASSILQGARSTNEKLFF
TRBJ2-1,NA,15,TRBD2,TRBV6-2/TRBV6-3,TGTGCCAGCAGTTCCATAGCGGGAGGGCGGGAGACCCAGTTCTTC,CASSSIAGGRETQFF
TRBJ2-7,many,14,TRBD1,TRBV27,TGTGCCAGCAGCCTCCGACAGGGGGCATACGAGCAGTACTTC,CASSLRQGAYEQYF
TRBJ2-1,few,15,TRBD2,TRBV5-5,TGTGCCAGCAGCTTAGATCCGGGGGGGCGAAATGAGCAGTTCTTC,CASSLDPGGRNEQFF
TRBJ2-3,few,16,NA,TRBV5-1,TGCGCCAGCAGCTTGGCGGCTTTGAAGAGCACAGATACGCAGTATTTT,CASSLAALKSTDTQYF
TRBJ2-7,NA,10,NA,TRBV6-1,TGTGCCAGCAGTGAAGTAGGGACGGCTTTT,CASSEVGTAF
TRBJ1-1,few,15,NA,TRBV3-1,TGTGCCAGCAGCCAAGGAGTTGAAGGTGCCGCCCAAGCTTTCTTT,CASSQGVEGAAQAFF
TRBJ1-1,NA,13,NA,TRBV20-1,TGCAGTGCTAGAGATATAAAGAACACTGAAGCTTTCTTT,CSARDIKNTEAFF
TRBJ2-3,NA,12,NA,TRBV30,TGTGCCTGGACGCAAAACACAGATACGCAGTATTTT,CAWTQNTDTQYF
TRBJ2-2,many,14,NA,TRBV9,TGTGCCAGCAGCGTAGATCCTTACACCGGGGAGCTGTTTTTT,CASSVDPYTGELFF
TRBJ2-2,NA,13,NA,TRBV28,TGTGCCAGCTGCCCGGGGAGCCCCGGGGAGCTGTTTTTT,CASCPGSPGELFF
TRBJ2-5,NA,15,NA,TRBV7-9,TGTGCCAGCAGCTTAATAATCCAGGCGGAGGAGACCCAGTACTTC,CASSLIIQAEETQYF
TRBJ1-6,NA,12,NA,TRBV27,TGTGCCAGCAGTATAGGGGCCCCGCCCCTCCACTTT,CASSIGAPPLHF
TRBJ2-7,NA,13,NA,TRBV15,TGTGCCACCAGCAGAGACAAACGCTACGAGCAGTACTTC,CATSRDKRYEQYF
TRBJ2-7,NA,17,TRBD2,TRBV20-1,TGCAGTGCTAGATCCCAACCGGGACTAGCGGGGACCTACGAGCAGTACTTC,CSARSQPGLAGTYEQYF
TRBJ2-7,NA,15,NA,TRBV5-6,TGTGCCAGCAGCTCCACGGAGTCTATGGGCTACGAGCAGTACTTC,CASSSTESMGYEQYF
TRBJ1-2,NA,16,NA,TRBV20-1,TGCAGTGCTAGTACACGGGGAGGGCGCTATAACTATGGCTACACCTTC,CSASTRGGRYNYGYTF